Below, 8 T cell receptor beta chains from the same sample are listed, as sequenced in a study of T cell responses to AZD1222 COVID-19 vaccine. Profiling relied on immunoSEQ multiplex PCR, and the TCRdb table lists in-frame clones only, not all of them. The sample records some 150,000 clones, 90% to 95% being singletons. The sequencing here drew on peripheral blood, taken 28 days after the second AZD1222 dose. These receptors were taken from an adult who received the AZD1222 COVID-19 vaccine.

The chain recombines TRBV7-7 with TRBJ2-3; TRBD2 matches at 11 bases. V lost 1 base to trimming and J lost 5 bases; unmatched junction nucleotides: 2. The germline gives CDR1 SSHAT, CDR2 FNYEAQ (reference sequence). The CDR3 runs to 15 residues. Here the CDR3 DNA reads TGTGCCAGCAGCTTAGGACTAGCGGGGAGAGATACGCAGTATTTT. Its translation is CASSLGLAGRDTQYF.

The genes are TRBV25-1 and TRBJ1-1, with 10 bases that match TRBD1. CDR1 is MGHDK, CDR2 SYGVNS, per germline. Losses at the gene ends were 2 bases for V and 6 bases for J; bases not matched to a gene: 6. This CDR3 comprises 15 residues. CDR3 nucleotide sequence: TGTGCCAGCAGTGAACCGGGGACAGGGGTTGCTGAAGCTTTCTTT. Encoded protein: CASSEPGTGVAEAFF.

The V call is TRBV14, the J call TRBJ1-2, with 12 bases lining up with TRBD1. The CDR3 has 17 amino acids. The V and J ends lost 0 bases and 0 bases, in that order; junction bases with no gene match: 2. CDR1 SGHDN and CDR2 FVKESK come from the germline V gene. Written as DNA, the CDR3 is TGTGCCAGCAGCCAAGAGGGACAGGGGGCGGCTAACTATGGCTACACCTTC. Translated, it gives CASSQEGQGAANYGYTF.

V and J are TRBV6-5 and TRBJ1-5, with 7 positions matching TRBD1. Trimming at V came to 5 bases and at J to 4 bases, leaving 2 bases not matched to a gene. The CDR3 length is 13 residues. The V gene's germline CDR1 is MNHEY and CDR2 SVGAGI. In DNA, the CDR3 is TGTGCCAGCAGTATGACAGGGAATCAGCCCCAGCATTTT. Protein product: CASSMTGNQPQHF.

V gene TRBV13 combines with J gene TRBJ1-3; D call uncertain. Germline loops: CDR1 PRHDT, CDR2 FYEKMQ (reference sequence). The CDR3 is 21 residues long. V lost 2 bases to trimming and J lost 4 bases, with 30 bases between them. CDR3 nucleotide sequence: TGTGCCAGCAGCTTACGATTCCTGTTGGTACAGAACCACGCTACGGGAAACACCATATATTTT. Translation: CASSLRFLLVQNHATGNTIYF.

The chain has TRBV20-1 and TRBJ1-3; perhaps TRBD1 as D (5 bases). Trimming took off 3 bases at V and 4 bases at J, with 10 bases between the two ends. The CDR3 length is 13 residues. CDR1 and CDR2 (germline): DFQATT, SNEGSKA (reference sequence). Here the CDR3 reads CSASLGTGNTIYF. The CDR3 coding sequence is TGCAGTGCTAGTCTGGGGACCGGAAACACCATATATTTT.

The CDR3 nucleotides read TGTGCCAGCAGTTTGCGCCTAGCCTACGAGCAGTACTTC. It codes for CASSLRLAYEQYF. The V gene is TRBV28, the J gene TRBJ2-7; D is undetermined. The CDR3 is made up of 13 amino acids. Germline V gives CDR1 MDHEN, CDR2 SYDVKM. The germline V and J ends were trimmed by 3 bases and 2 bases, with 8 bases remaining between them.

V and J are TRBV11-2 and TRBJ1-2; D is undetermined. The germline V and J ends were trimmed by 3 bases and 6 bases, with 5 bases remaining between them. The germline V gene encodes CDR1 SGHAT and CDR2 FQNNGV. The CDR3 length is 11 residues. The CDR3: CASSFRDGYTF. The DNA of the CDR3 is TGTGCCAGCAGCTTTCGGGATGGCTACACCTTC.